These T cell receptor beta chains were read from a single sample in a study of T cells after yellow fever vaccination. MiXCR was run by TCRdb on the 5' RACE reads, yielding one entry per CDR3 protein. The data show about 85,000 distinct CDR3 sequences, 13% seen once. Sequenced here: CD8+ T cells not binding an NS4B(214-222) dextramer, sorted from PBMCs, sampled approximately 22 days after the first yellow fever vaccination. The receptors shown here come from a man younger than 35 who received the YFV17D yellow fever vaccine. Each CDR3 is given with its conserved first and last residue. A D gene is named only where the DNA matches it firmly. Clone size appears in some rows only: once, few, many, or a class for an expanded clone.

>TRBD1|TRBJ2-2|TRBV6-5|few
TGTGCCAGCAGTTACACCCACGGGACAGGGAGCACCGGGGAGCTGTTTTTT
CASSYTHGTGSTGELFF
>.|TRBJ2-7|TRBV4-2|.
TGTGCCAGCAGCCAAGAGTTGGGTGGGGGGACCTACGAGCAGTACTTC
CASSQELGGGTYEQYF
>.|TRBJ2-3|TRBV20-1|.
TGCAGCGCTGAGGAGGGTACGCAGTATTTT
CSAEEGTQYF
>TRBD2|TRBJ2-7|TRBV9|many
TGTGCCAGCAGCGTAGCCCCGGGAGGGTCCCCCTACGAGCAGTACTTC
CASSVAPGGSPYEQYF
>.|TRBJ2-1|TRBV19|few
TGTGCCAGTAGACCTAGCGCGATGAGCTCCTACAATGAGCAGTTCTTC
CASRPSAMSSYNEQFF
>TRBD2|TRBJ2-3|TRBV11-1|few
TGTGCCAGCAGCTTGGATAAGACTAGCGGGGAACTCACAGATACGCAGTATTTT
CASSLDKTSGELTDTQYF
>TRBD2|TRBJ2-1|TRBV7-3|few
TGTGCCAGCGGACCGGGACTAGCGGAAACTGAGCAGTTCTTC
CASGPGLAETEQFF
>.|TRBJ1-2|TRBV4-1|.
TGCGCCAGCAGCCAAGGGACACGGGGAGATGGCTACACCTTC
CASSQGTRGDGYTF
>TRBD1|TRBJ1-1|TRBV7-9|.
TGTGCCAGCAGCCACAAGACAGGGGGCACTGAAGCTTTCTTT
CASSHKTGGTEAFF
>.|TRBJ1-1|TRBV11-2|.
TGTGCCAGCAACCCCGGAGGGCTTCTGAACACTGAAGCTTTCTTT
CASNPGGLLNTEAFF
>.|TRBJ1-6|TRBV4-1|few
TGCGCCAGCAGCCAAGTTGCTCCGCTCAAATATAATTCACCCCTCCACTTT
CASSQVAPLKYNSPLHF
>.|TRBJ2-2|TRBV27|few
TGTGCCAGCAGTCCGCGTCCCGGGGAGCTGTTTTTT
CASSPRPGELFF
>TRBD1|TRBJ2-4|TRBV24-1|few
TGTGCCACCAGTGATTCCCAGGGGGCCGACAAAAACATTCAGTACTTC
CATSDSQGADKNIQYF
>.|TRBJ1-6|TRBV4-3|few
TGCGCCAGCAGCCAAGATCCTGGGGGCACGCATAATTCACCCCTCCACTTT
CASSQDPGGTHNSPLHF
>.|TRBJ1-2|TRBV7-3|few
TGTGCCAGCAGCTTAATGTCCGGCTATGGCTACACCTTC
CASSLMSGYGYTF
>TRBD1|TRBJ2-5|TRBV20-1|.
TGCAGTGGGGACAGAGGACGGGAAGAGACCCAGTACTTC
CSGDRGREETQYF
>.|TRBJ1-4|TRBV6-5|few
TGTGCCAGCAGTTTCTGGGAAGGGTTGAACGAAAAACTGTTTTTT
CASSFWEGLNEKLFF
>.|TRBJ1-1|TRBV20-1|few
TGCAGTCCACAAACTATGACGAACACTGAAGCTTTCTTT
CSPQTMTNTEAFF
>TRBD2|TRBJ2-1|TRBV29-1|.
TGCAGCGTTGACCGTACTAGCGGGGACAATGAGCAGTTCTTC
CSVDRTSGDNEQFF
>.|TRBJ2-3|TRBV6-6|.
TGTGCCAGTGAAAGGGGTTGGGCGGATACGCAGTATTTT
CASERGWADTQYF
>.|TRBJ1-5|TRBV15|.
TGTGCCACCAGCAGAGATCGGGGGGTTGATCAGCCCCAGCATTTT
CATSRDRGVDQPQHF
>.|TRBJ2-2|TRBV4-1|.
TGCGCCAGCAGCCATGGGACCCCAATTATTTTCACCGGGGAGCTGTTTTTT
CASSHGTPIIFTGELFF
>.|TRBJ2-1|TRBV7-9|.
TGTGCCAGCGGGCAGGGCGGCAATGAGCAGTTCTTC
CASGQGGNEQFF
>.|TRBJ1-2|TRBV6-5|.
TGTGCCAGCAGTTGGGGGGGTGACTATGGCTACACCTTC
CASSWGGDYGYTF
>TRBD1|TRBJ1-3|TRBV4-3|few
TGCGCCAGCAGCACGTCCGCCAGGGGGCTGGGAAACACCATATATTTT
CASSTSARGLGNTIYF
>TRBD2|TRBJ2-1|TRBV10-3|few
TGTGCCATCAGTGAGTCTTGGACTAGCGGGGGGCCCAGCTCCTACAATGAGCAGTTCTTC
CAISESWTSGGPSSYNEQFF
>.|TRBJ1-6|TRBV6-2/TRBV6-3|few
TGTGCCAGCAGCTTTCGGGGTCATAATTCACCCCTCCACTTT
CASSFRGHNSPLHF
>.|TRBJ1-5|TRBV20-1|many
TGCAGTGCTATACAGGCCCCTAGCAATCAGCCCCAGCATTTT
CSAIQAPSNQPQHF
>TRBD1|TRBJ2-2|TRBV5-4|.
TGTGCCAGCAGCGGGACAGGGATCACCGGGGAGCTGTTTTTT
CASSGTGITGELFF
>.|TRBJ2-2|TRBV12-3/TRBV12-4|.
TGTGCCAGCGGATGGAACACCGGGGAGCTGTTTTTT
CASGWNTGELFF
>TRBD1|TRBJ1-5|TRBV12-3/TRBV12-4|.
TGTGCCAGCAGTTCAGAAACAGGGGTCGGCAATCAGCCCCAGCATTTT
CASSSETGVGNQPQHF
>.|TRBJ2-1|TRBV5-1|many
TGCGCCAGCAGCTTAACAGGGGGGGATGAGCAGTTCTTC
CASSLTGGDEQFF